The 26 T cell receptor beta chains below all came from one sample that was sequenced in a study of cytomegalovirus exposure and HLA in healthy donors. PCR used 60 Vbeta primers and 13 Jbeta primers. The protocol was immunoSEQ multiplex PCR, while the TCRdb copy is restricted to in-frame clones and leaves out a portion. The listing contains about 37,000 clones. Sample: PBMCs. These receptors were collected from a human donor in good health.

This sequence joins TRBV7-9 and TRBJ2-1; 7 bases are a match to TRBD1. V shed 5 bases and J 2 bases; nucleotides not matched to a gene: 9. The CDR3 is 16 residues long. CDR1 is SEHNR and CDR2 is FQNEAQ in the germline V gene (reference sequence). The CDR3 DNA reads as TGTGCCAGCAGCGTTAGGGACAGCTGGGCCTACAATGAGCAGTTCTTC. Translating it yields CASSVRDSWAYNEQFF.

CDR3 sequence reads: CASSLSGSRSETQYF. CDR3 bases: TGTGCCAGCTCACTGAGCGGTTCTAGGTCGGAGACCCAGTACTTC. The chain links TRBV18 to TRBJ2-5; tentatively, D is TRBD2 (5 bases). V lost 4 bases to trimming and J lost 5 bases, with 17 bases between them. Per germline, CDR1 KGHSH and CDR2 LQKENI. The CDR3 is made up of 15 amino acids. Supplemented by reference TRBV18 and TRBJ2-5, the full variable domain reads NAGVMQNPRHLVRRRGQEARLRCSPMKGHSHVYWYRQLPEEGLKFMVYLQKENIIDESGMPKERFSAEFPKEGPSILRIQQVVRGDSAAYFCASSLSGSRSETQYFGPGTRLLVL.

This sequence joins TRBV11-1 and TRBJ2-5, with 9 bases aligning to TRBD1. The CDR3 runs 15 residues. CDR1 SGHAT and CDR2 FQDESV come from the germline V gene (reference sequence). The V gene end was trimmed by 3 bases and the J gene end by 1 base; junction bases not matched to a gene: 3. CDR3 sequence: CASSFGTGSQETQYF. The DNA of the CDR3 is TGTGCCAGCAGCTTTGGGACAGGGAGCCAAGAGACCCAGTACTTC.

The CDR3 sequence: CASSLASYSNQPQHF. The CDR3 nucleotides read TGTGCCAGCAGTTTAGCCAGTTATAGCAATCAGCCCCAGCATTTT. The J gene is TRBJ1-5, the V gene TRBV27; D gene ambiguous. This CDR3 has 15 residues. The germline CDR1 and CDR2 sequences are MNHEY and SMNVEV (reference sequence). Trimming took 2 bases from V and 0 from J, leaving 8 bases between them.

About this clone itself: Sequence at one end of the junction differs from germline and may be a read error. The CDR3 is CAWSVAGLTDKQYF. The CDR3 DNA follows: TGTGCCTGGAGTGTTGCGGGGCTCACAGATAAGCAGTATTTT. The chain links TRBV30 to TRBJ2-3; the D gene is possibly TRBD2 (6 bases). Germline CDR1 GTSNPN, CDR2 SVGIG (reference sequence). The CDR3 runs to 14 residues.

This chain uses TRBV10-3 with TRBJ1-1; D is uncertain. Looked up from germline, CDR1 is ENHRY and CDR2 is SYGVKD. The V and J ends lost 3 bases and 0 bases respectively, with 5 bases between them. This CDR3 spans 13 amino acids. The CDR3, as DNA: TGTGCCATCAGTGACAGTCTGAACACTGAAGCTTTCTTT. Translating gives CAISDSLNTEAFF.

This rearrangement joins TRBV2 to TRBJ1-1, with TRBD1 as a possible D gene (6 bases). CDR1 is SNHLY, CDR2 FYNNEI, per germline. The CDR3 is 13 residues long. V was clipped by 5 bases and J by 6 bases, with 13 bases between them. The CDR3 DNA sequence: TGTGCCAGCAGTATGGGGGGGGCGGCTGAAGCTTTCTTT. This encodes CASSMGGAAEAFF.

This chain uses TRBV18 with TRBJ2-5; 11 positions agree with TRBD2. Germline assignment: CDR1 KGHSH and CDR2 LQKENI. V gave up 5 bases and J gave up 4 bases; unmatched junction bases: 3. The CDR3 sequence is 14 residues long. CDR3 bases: TGTGCCAGCTCATCTGGACTAGCGGGAGAGACCCAGTACTTC. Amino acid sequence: CASSSGLAGETQYF.

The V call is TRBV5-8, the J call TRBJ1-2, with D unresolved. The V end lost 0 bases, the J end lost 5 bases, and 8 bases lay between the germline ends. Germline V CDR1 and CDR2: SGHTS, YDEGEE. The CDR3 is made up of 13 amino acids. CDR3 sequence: CASSLAGMYGYTF. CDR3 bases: TGTGCCAGCAGCTTGGCGGGGATGTATGGCTACACCTTC.

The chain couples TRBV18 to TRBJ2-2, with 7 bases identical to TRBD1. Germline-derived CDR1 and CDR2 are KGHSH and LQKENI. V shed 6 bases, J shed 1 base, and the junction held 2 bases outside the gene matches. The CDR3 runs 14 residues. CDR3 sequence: CASSGDRNTGELFF. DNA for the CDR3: TGTGCCAGCTCCGGGGACAGGAACACCGGGGAGCTGTTTTTT.

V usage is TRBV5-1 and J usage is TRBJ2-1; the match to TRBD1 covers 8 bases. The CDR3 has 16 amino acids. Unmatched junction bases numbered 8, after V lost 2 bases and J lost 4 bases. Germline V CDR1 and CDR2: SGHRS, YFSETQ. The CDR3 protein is CASSFGQGKTYNEQFF. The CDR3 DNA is TGCGCCAGCAGCTTCGGACAGGGAAAAACTTACAATGAGCAGTTCTTC.

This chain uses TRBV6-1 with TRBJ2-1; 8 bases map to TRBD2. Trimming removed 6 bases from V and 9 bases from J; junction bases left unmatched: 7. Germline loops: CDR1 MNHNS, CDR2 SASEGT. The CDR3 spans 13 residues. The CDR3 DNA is TGTGCCAGCAGCGGGGGGGCGGTCAGTGAGCAGTTCTTC. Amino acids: CASSGGAVSEQFF.

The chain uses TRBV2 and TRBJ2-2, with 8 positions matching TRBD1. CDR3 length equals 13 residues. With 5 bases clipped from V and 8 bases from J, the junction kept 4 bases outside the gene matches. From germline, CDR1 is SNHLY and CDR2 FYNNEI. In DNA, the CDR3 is TGTGCCAGCAGTCCGGACAGGGCTGGGGAGCTGTTTTTT. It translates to CASSPDRAGELFF.

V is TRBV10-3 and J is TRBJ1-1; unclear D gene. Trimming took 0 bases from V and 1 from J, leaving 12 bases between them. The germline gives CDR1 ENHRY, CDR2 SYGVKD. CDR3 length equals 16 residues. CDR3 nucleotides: TGTGCCATCAGTGAGTCGACTATCGATGAGAACACTGAAGCTTTCTTT. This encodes CAISESTIDENTEAFF.

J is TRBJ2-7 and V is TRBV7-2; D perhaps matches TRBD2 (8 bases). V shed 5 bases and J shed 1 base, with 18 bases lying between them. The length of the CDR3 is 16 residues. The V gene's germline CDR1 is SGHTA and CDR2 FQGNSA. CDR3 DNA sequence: TGTGCCAGCAGCCCAGGGGGGGCGGGGGGTTCCTACGAGCAGTACTTC. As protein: CASSPGGAGGSYEQYF.

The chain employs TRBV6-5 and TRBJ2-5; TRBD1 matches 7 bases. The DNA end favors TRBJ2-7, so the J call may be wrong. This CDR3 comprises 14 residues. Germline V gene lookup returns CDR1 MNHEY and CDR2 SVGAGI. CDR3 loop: CASSKDRDKYEQYF. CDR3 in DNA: TGTGCCAGCAGTAAAGACAGGGACAAGTACGAGCAGTACTTC.

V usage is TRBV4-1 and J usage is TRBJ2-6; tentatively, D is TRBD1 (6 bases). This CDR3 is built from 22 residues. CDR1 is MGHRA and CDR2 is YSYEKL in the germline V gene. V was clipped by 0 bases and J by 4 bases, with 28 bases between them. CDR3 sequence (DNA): TGCGCCAGCAGCCAAGAAGCTAGAGGGGGAAACAGGGTGGGGGCCGGGGCCAACGTCCTGACTTTC. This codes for CASSQEARGGNRVGAGANVLTF.

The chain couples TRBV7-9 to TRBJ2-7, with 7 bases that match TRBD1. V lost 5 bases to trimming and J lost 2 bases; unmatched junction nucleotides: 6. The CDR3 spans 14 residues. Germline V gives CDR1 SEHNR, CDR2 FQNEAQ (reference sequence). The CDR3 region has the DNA TGTGCCAGCAGCCTTGGGACAGACGCCTACGAGCAGTACTTC. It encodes CASSLGTDAYEQYF. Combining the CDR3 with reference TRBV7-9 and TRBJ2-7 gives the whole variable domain DTGVSQNPRHKITKRGQNVTFRCDPISEHNRLYWYRQTLGQGPEFLTYFQNEAQLEKSRLLSDRFSAERPKGSFSTLEIQRTEQGDSAMYLCASSLGTDAYEQYFGPGTRLTVT.

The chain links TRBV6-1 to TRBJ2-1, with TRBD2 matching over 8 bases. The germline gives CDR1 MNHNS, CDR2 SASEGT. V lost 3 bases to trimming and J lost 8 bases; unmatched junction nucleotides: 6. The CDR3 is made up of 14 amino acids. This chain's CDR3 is CASSEGLGVYEQFF. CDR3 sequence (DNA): TGTGCCAGCAGTGAGGGACTAGGGGTCTATGAGCAGTTCTTC.

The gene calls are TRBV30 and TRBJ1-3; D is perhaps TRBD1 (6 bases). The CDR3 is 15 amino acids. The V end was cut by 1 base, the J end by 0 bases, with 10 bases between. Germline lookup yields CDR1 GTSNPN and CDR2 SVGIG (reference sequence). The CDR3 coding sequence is TGTGCCTGGAGTGGACGGGACACCTCTGGAAACACCATATATTTT. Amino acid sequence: CAWSGRDTSGNTIYF.

The CDR3 DNA sequence: TGTGCCAGCAGTCCATGGCGGGACACTGAAGCTTTCTTT. This gives the protein CASSPWRDTEAFF. The chain combines TRBV27 with TRBJ1-1; no definite D call. The V gene lost 5 bases and the J gene lost 3 bases, with 10 bases spanning the gap. This CDR3 has 13 residues. Germline lookup yields CDR1 MNHEY and CDR2 SMNVEV (reference sequence).

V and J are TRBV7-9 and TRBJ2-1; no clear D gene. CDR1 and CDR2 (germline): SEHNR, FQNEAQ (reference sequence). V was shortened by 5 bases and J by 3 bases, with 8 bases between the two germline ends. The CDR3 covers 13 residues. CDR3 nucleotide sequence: TGTGCCAGCAGCCCGGCGGTCTACAATGAGCAGTTCTTC. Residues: CASSPAVYNEQFF.

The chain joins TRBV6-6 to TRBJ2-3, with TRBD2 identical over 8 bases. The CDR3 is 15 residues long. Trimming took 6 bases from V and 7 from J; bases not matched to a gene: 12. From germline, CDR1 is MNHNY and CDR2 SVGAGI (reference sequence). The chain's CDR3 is CASSPRERGTYTQYF. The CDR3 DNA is TGTGCCAGCAGCCCACGGGAGCGGGGGACCTATACGCAGTATTTT.

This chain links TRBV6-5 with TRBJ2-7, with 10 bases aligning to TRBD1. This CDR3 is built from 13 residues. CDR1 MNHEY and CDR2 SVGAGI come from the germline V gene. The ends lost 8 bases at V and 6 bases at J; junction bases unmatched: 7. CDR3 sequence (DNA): TGTGCCAGCCGAGGACAGGGGGTGACCGAGCAGTACTTC. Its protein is CASRGQGVTEQYF.

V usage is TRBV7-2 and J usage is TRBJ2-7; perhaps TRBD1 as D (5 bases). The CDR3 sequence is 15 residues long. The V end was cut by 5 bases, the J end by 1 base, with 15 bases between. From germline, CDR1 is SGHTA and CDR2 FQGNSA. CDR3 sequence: CASSQRGRQSYEQYF. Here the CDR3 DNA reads TGTGCCAGCAGCCAAAGGGGAAGGCAGTCCTACGAGCAGTACTTC.

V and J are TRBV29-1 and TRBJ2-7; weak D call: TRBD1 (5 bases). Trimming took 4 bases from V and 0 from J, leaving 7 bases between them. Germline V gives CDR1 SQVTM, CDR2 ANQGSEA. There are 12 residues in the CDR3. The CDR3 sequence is CSVADSSYEQYF. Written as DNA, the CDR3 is TGCAGCGTTGCCGACAGCTCCTACGAGCAGTACTTC.